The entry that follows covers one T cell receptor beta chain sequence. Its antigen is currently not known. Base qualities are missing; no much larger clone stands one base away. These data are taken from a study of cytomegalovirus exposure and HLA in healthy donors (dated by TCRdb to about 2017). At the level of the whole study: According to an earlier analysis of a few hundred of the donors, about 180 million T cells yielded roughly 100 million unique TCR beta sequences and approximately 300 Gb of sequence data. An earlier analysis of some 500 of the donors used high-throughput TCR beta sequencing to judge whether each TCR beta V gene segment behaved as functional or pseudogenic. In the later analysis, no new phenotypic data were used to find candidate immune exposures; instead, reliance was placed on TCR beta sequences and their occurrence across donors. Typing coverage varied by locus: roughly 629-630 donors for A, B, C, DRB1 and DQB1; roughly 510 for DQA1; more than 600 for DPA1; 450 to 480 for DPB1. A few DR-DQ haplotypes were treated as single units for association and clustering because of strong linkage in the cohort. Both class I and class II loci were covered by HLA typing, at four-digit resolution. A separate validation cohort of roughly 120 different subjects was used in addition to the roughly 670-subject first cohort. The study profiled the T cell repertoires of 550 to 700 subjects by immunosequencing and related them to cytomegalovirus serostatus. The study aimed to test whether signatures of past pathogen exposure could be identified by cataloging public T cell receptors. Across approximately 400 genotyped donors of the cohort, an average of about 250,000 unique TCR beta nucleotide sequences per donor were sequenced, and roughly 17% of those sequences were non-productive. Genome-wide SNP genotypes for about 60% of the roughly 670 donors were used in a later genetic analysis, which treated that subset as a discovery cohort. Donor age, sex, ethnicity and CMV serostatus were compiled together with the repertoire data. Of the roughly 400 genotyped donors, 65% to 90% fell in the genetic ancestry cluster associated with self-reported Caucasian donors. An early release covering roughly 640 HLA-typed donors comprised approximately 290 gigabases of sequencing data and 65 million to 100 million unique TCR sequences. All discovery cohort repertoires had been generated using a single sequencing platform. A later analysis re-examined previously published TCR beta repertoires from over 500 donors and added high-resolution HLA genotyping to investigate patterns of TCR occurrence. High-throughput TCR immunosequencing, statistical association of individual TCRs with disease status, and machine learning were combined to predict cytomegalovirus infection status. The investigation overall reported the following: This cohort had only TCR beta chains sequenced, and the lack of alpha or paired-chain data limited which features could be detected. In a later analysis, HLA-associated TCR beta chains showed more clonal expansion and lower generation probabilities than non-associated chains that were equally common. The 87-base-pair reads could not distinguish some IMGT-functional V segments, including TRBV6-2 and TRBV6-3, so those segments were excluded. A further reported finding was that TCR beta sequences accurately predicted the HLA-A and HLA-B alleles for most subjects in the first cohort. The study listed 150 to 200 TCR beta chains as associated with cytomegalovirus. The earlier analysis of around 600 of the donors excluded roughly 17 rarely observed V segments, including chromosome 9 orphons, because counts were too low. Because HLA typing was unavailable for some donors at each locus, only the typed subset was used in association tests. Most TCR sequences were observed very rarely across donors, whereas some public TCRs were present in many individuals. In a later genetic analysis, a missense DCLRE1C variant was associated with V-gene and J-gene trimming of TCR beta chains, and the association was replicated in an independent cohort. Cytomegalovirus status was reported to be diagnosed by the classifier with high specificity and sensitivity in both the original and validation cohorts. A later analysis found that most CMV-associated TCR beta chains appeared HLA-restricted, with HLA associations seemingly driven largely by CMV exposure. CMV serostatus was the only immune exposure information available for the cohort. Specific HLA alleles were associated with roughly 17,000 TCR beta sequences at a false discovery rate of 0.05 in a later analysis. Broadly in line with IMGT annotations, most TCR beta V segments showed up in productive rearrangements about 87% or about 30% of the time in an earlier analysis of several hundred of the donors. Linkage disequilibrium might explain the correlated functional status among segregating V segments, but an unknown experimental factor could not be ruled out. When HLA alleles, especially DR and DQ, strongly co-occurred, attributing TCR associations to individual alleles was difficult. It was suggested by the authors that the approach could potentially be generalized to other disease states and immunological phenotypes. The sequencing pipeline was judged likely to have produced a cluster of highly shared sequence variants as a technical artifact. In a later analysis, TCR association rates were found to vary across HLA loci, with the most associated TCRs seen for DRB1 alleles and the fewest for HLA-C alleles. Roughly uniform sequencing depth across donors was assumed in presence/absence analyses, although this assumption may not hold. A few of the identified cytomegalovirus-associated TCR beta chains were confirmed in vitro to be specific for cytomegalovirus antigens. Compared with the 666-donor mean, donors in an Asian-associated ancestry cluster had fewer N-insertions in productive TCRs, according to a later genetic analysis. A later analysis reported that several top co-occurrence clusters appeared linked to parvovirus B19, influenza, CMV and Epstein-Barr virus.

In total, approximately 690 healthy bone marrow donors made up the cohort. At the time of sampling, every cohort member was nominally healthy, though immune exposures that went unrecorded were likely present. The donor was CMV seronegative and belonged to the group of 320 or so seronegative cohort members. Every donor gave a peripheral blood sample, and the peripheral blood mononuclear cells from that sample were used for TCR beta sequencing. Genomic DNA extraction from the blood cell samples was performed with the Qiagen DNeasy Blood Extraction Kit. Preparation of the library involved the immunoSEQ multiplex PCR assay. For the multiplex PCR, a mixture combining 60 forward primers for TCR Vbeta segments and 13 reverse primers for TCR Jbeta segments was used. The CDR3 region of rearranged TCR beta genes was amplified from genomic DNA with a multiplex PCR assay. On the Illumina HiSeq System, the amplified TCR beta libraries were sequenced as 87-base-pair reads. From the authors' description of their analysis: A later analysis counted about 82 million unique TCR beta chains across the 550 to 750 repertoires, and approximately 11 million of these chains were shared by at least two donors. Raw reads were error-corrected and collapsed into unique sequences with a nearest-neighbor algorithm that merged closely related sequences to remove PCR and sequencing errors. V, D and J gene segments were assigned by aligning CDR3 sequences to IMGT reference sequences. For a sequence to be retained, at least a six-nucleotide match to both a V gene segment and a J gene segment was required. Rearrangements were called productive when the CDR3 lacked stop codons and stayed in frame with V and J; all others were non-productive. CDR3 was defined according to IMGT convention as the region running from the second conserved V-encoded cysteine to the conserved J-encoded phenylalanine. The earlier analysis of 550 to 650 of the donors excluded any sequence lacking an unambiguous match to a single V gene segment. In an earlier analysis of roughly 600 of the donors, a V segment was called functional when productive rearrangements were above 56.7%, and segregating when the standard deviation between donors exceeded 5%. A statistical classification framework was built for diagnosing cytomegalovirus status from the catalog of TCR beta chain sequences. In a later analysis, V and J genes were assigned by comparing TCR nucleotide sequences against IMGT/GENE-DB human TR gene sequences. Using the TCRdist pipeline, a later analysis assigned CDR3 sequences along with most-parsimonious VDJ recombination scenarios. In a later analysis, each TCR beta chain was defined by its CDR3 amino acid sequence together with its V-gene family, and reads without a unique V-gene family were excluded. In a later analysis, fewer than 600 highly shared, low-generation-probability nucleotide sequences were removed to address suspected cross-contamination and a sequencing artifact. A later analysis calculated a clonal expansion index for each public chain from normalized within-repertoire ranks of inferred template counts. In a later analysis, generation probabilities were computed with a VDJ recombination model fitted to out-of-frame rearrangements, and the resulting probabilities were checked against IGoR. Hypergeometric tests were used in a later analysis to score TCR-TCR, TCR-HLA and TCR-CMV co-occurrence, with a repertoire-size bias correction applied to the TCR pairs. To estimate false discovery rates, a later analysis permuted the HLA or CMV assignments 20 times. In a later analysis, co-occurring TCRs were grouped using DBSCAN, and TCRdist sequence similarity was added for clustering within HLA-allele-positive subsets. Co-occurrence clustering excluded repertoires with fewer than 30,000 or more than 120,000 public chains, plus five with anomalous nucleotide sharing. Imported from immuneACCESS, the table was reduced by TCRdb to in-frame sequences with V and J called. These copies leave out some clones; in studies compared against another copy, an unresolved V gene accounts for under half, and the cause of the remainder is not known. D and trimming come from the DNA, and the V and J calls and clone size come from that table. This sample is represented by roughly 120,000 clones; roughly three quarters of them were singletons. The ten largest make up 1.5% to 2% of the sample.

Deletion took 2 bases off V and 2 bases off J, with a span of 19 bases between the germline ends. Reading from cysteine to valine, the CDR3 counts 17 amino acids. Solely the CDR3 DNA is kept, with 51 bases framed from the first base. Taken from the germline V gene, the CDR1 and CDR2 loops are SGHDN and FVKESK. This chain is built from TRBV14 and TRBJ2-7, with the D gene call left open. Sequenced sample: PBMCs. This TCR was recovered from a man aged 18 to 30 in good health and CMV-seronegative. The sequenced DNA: TGTGCCAGCAGCCAACCCCCCCAGACTGGCGTTCCCTACGAGCAGTACGTC. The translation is CASSQPPQTGVPYEQYV.